These T cell receptor beta chains were read from a single sample in a study of shared clonotypes between healthy human individuals. The protocol was immunoSEQ multiplex PCR, while the TCRdb copy is restricted to in-frame clones and leaves out a portion. The sample yields some 2 million clones, around 96% seen once. Sequences were obtained from naive CD8+ T cells sorted from blood. The receptors stem from a man between 18 and 29 years old in good health. Both conserved end residues are part of each CDR3.

V	J	length	CDR3
TRBV7-9	TRBJ2-1	15	CASSLGPLHYNEQFF
TRBV7-9	TRBJ2-5	15	CASSSPLDRDETQYF
TRBV4-1	TRBJ2-6	19	CASSQDRAKSLPGGDVLTF
TRBV13	TRBJ1-4	14	CASSSRDSNEKLFF
TRBV19	TRBJ2-3	15	CASSPVGSGRDTQYF
TRBV7-6	TRBJ2-7	14	CASSNGQGGYEQYF
TRBV14	TRBJ1-1	14	CASSQVSWGTEAFF
TRBV28	TRBJ2-7	17	CASSLSASGGAGYEQYF
TRBV5-6	TRBJ2-4	12	CASSSPRDDQYF
TRBV9	TRBJ2-3	13	CASSSRTADTQYF
TRBV7-9	TRBJ2-7	16	CASSSSGTSRTNEQYF
TRBV27	TRBJ1-4	16	CASSSPTRDIDEKLFF
TRBV7-9	TRBJ1-1	15	CASSLRDGVNTEAFF
TRBV28	TRBJ1-5	17	CASSPAPVYGSNQPQHF
TRBV9	TRBJ1-3	16	CASSVDPLGGMDTIYF
TRBV4-1	TRBJ2-7	15	CASSQGLAGGVEQYF
TRBV7-2	TRBJ1-2	13	CASSLAQGYGYTF
TRBV6-5	TRBJ1-2	13	CASTPSPNYGYTF
TRBV18	TRBJ1-6	16	CASGPGQSSYNSPLHF
TRBV4-3	TRBJ1-6	13	CASSQGGNSPLHF
TRBV29-1	TRBJ2-1	13	CSVSGGTYNEQFF
TRBV2	TRBJ1-1	13	CVSGDAMNTEAFF
TRBV4-1	TRBJ2-3	15	CASSFTSGGGDTQYF
TRBV15	TRBJ2-7	14	CATSTRTGSYEQYF
TRBV4-1	TRBJ2-1	19	CASSQEWLAGGDSYNEQFF
TRBV5-1	TRBJ1-1	15	CASSLGSGPNTEAFF
TRBV19	TRBJ2-1	14	CASSIVWIDNEQFF
TRBV10-1	TRBJ2-7	13	CASSEYRGYEQYF
TRBV4-1	TRBJ1-2	15	CASSLRDSLNYGYTF